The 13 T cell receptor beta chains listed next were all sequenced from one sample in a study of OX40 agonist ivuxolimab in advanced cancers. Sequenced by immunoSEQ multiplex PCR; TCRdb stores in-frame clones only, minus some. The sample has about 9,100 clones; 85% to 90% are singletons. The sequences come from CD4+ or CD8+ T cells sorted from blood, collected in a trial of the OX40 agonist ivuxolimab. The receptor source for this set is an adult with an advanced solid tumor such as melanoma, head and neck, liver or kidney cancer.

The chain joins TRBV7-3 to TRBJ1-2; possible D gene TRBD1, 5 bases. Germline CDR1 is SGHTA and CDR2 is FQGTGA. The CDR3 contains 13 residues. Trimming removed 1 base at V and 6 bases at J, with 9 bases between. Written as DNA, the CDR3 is TGTGCCAGCAGCTTAATTCCGGGGGATGGCTACACCTTC. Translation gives CASSLIPGDGYTF.

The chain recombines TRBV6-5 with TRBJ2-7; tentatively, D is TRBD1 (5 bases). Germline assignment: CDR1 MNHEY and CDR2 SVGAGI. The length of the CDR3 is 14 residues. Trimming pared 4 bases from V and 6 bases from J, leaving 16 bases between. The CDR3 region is CASSWTPSAIEQYF. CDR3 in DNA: TGTGCCAGCAGTTGGACACCTTCTGCGATCGAGCAGTACTTC.

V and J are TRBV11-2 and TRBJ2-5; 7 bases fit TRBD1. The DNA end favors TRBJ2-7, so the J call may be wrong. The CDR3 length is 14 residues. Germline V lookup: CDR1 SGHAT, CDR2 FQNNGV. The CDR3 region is CASSWYRGNYEQYF. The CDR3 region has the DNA TGTGCCAGCAGCTGGTACAGGGGTAACTACGAGCAGTACTTC.

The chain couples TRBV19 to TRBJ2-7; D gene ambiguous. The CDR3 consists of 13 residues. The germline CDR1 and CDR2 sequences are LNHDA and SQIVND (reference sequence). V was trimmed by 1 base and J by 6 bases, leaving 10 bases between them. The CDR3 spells CASSIVASSEQYF. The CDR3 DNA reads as TGTGCCAGTAGTATAGTTGCCAGCTCCGAGCAGTACTTC.

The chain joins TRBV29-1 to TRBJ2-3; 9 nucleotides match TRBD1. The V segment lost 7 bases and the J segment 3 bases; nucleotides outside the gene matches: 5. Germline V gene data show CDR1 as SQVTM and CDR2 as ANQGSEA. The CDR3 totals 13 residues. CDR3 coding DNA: TGCAGCGCTTCCGGGACAGGGACAGATACGCAGTATTTT. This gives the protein CSASGTGTDTQYF.

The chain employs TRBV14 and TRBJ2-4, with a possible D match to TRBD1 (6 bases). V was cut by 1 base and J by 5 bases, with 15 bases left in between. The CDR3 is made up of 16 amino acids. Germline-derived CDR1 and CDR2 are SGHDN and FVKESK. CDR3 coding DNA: TGTGCCAGCAGCCAAGGGAACAGGGTATGGGAAAACATTCAGTACTTC. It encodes CASSQGNRVWENIQYF.

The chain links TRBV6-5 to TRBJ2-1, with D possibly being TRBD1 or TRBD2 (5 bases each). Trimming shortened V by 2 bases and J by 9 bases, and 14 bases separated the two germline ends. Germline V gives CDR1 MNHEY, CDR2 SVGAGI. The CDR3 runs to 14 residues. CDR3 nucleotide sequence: TGTGCCAGCAGTTACGGGCAGGGTGCGGGTGAGCAGTTCTTC. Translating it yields CASSYGQGAGEQFF.

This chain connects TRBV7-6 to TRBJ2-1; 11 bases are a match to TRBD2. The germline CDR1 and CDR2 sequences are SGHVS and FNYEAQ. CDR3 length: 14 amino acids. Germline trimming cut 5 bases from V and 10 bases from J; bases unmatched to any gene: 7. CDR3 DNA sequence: TGTGCCAGCAGCCCGACTAGCGGGGCTGGCGAGCAGTTCTTC. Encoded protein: CASSPTSGAGEQFF.

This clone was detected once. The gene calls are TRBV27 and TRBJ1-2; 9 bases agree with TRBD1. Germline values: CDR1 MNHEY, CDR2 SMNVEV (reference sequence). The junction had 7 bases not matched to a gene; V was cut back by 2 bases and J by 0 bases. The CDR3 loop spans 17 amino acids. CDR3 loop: CASSLDNRGRSNYGYTF. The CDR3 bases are TGTGCCAGCAGTTTAGATAACAGGGGGCGGTCTAACTATGGCTACACCTTC.

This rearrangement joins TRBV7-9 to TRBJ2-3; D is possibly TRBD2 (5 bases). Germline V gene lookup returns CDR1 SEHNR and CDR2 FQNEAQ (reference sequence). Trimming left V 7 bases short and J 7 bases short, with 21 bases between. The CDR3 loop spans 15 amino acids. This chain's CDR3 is CASIPEAGSGNTQYF. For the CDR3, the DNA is TGTGCCAGCATACCCGAGGCTGGGTCGGGGAATACGCAGTATTTT.

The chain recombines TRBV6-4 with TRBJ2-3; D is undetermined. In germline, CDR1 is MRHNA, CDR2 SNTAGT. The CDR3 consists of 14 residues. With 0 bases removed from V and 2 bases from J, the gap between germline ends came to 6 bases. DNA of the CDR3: TGTGCCAGCAGTGACTCGATCGACACAGATACGCAGTATTTT. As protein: CASSDSIDTDTQYF.

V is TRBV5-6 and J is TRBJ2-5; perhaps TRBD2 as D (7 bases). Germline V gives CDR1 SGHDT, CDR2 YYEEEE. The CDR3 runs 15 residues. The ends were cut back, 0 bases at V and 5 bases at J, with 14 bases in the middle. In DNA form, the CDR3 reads TGTGCCAGCAGCTTGGTTTCGGGGGGCGCGGAGACCCAGTACTTC. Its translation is CASSLVSGGAETQYF.

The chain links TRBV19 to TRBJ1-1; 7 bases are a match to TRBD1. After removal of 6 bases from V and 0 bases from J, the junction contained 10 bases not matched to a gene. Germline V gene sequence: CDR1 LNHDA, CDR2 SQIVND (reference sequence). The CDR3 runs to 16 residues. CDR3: CASSTRQGGMNTEAFF. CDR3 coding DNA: TGTGCCAGTAGCACCAGACAGGGTGGAATGAACACTGAAGCTTTCTTT.